These 13 T cell receptor beta chains originate from one sample sequenced in a study of CD8 T cells in Susac syndrome. RNA amounts of 0.5 to 1 ug underwent reverse transcription with random hexamers. A single record per CDR3 protein comes from TCRdb applying MiXCR to the immunoSEQ multiplex PCR reads. The sample contains 200,000 or so distinct CDR3 sequences, roughly 96% of which appear only once. Sequenced input: CD4+ T cells from PBMCs. The source of these receptors is a human donor with multiple sclerosis.

V usage is TRBV20-1 and J usage is TRBJ2-6; no clear D. CDR1 and CDR2 (germline): DFQATT, SNEGSKA (reference sequence). V lost 6 bases, J lost 3 bases, and 9 bases lay in between. The CDR3 covers 13 residues. Written as DNA, the CDR3 is TGCAGTGCCCCGTTGGATGGGGCCAACGTCCTGACTTTC. Translated, it gives CSAPLDGANVLTF.

CDR3 protein: CSAGWETQYF. The CDR3 DNA follows: TGCAGTGCGGGGTGGGAGACCCAGTACTTC. The rearrangement joins TRBV20-1 to TRBJ2-5; D is unresolved. Germline V CDR1 and CDR2: DFQATT, SNEGSKA (reference sequence). CDR3 length: 10 amino acids. V was cut by 6 bases and J by 5 bases, with 7 bases left in between.

The rearrangement uses TRBV27 and TRBJ2-7; TRBD1 or TRBD2 may be the D gene (5 bases each). Germline CDR1 reads MNHEY; CDR2 reads SMNVEV (reference sequence). This CDR3 has 14 residues. Trimming took off 4 bases at V and 7 bases at J, with 17 bases between the two ends. CDR3 sequence reads: CASSSPGPHLEQYF. Written as DNA, the CDR3 is TGTGCCAGCAGTTCCCCGGGACCCCATCTAGAGCAGTACTTC.

The genes are TRBV2 and TRBJ2-7; 12 bases fit TRBD2. V shed 9 bases and J 5 bases; nucleotides not matched to a gene: 5. The CDR3 totals 13 residues. Germline loops: CDR1 SNHLY, CDR2 FYNNEI. The CDR3 sequence: CASRLAGAHEQYF. The CDR3 DNA reads as TGTGCCAGTAGACTAGCGGGAGCCCACGAGCAGTACTTC.

J is TRBJ1-2 and V is TRBV9; D might be TRBD1 (6 bases). V gave up 4 bases and J gave up 4 bases, with 11 bases separating them. Looked up from germline, CDR1 is SGDLS and CDR2 is YYNGEE. The CDR3 is 13 residues long. CDR3: CASSKRQAYGYTF. The CDR3 DNA reads TGTGCCAGCAGCAAGCGACAGGCCTATGGCTACACCTTC.

The chain employs TRBV3-1 and TRBJ1-5; D remains ambiguous. The germline V gene has CDR1 LGHDT and CDR2 YNNKEL (reference sequence). Trimming cost V 3 bases and J 0 bases, with 3 bases left between them. The CDR3 spans 13 residues. As DNA, the CDR3 is TGTGCCAGCAGCCAGGATAGCAATCAGCCCCAGCATTTT. Translated, it gives CASSQDSNQPQHF.

This rearrangement joins TRBV5-1 to TRBJ2-1; 8 bases agree with TRBD2. V shed 6 bases, J shed 9 bases, and the junction held 5 bases outside the gene matches. In germline, CDR1 is SGHRS, CDR2 YFSETQ. The CDR3 length is 12 residues. The CDR3 sequence: CASKAGEGEQFF. CDR3 sequence (DNA): TGCGCCAGCAAAGCGGGAGAGGGTGAGCAGTTCTTC.

The J gene is TRBJ2-1, the V gene TRBV5-1; D is undetermined. The CDR3 length is 12 residues. The ends were cut back, 4 bases at V and 7 bases at J, with 9 bases in the middle. Looked up from germline, CDR1 is SGHRS and CDR2 is YFSETQ. The CDR3 DNA reads TGCGCCAGCAGCCCGTTTAGGAATGAGCAGTTCTTC. Protein: CASSPFRNEQFF.

The gene calls are TRBV5-1 and TRBJ1-6, with D perhaps matching TRBD1 (5 bases). The CDR3 sequence is 15 residues long. Germline V gives CDR1 SGHRS, CDR2 YFSETQ. With 1 base removed from V and 5 bases from J, the gap between germline ends came to 10 bases. The CDR3 DNA reads as TGCGCCAGCAGCTTGACGGGACGGGATAATTCACCCCTCCACTTT. Residues: CASSLTGRDNSPLHF.

The chain recombines TRBV2 with TRBJ2-5, with 8 bases fitting TRBD2. The CDR3 sequence is 14 residues long. Losses at the gene ends were 5 bases for V and 5 bases for J; bases not matched to a gene: 7. The germline V gene has CDR1 SNHLY and CDR2 FYNNEI. CDR3 in amino acids: CASSSGTRWETQYF. The CDR3 DNA reads as TGTGCCAGCAGTTCCGGGACTAGGTGGGAGACCCAGTACTTC.

J is TRBJ1-2 and V is TRBV27, with D perhaps TRBD1 (5 bases). Trimming cost V 8 bases and J 5 bases, with 15 bases left between them. Germline V gene lookup returns CDR1 MNHEY and CDR2 SMNVEV (reference sequence). The CDR3 consists of 13 residues. The chain's CDR3 is CASGAGTPYGYTF. CDR3 DNA: TGTGCCAGCGGAGCCGGGACGCCTTATGGCTACACCTTC.

The chain couples TRBV5-4 to TRBJ2-7; D might be TRBD2 (7 bases). Germline V gives CDR1 SGHNT, CDR2 YYREEE (reference sequence). The CDR3 spans 13 residues. The V gene lost 3 bases and the J gene lost 7 bases, with 14 bases spanning the gap. DNA of the CDR3: TGTGCCAGCAGCTCGGCGGGGGCGAGGGAGCAGTACTTC. Its translation is CASSSAGAREQYF.

This clonotype was detected once. The V and J genes are TRBV29-1 and TRBJ2-5; D may correspond to TRBD1 or TRBD2 (5 bases each). Germline loops: CDR1 SQVTM, CDR2 ANQGSEA. This CDR3 has 11 amino acids. The V end lost 4 bases, the J end lost 5 bases, and 8 bases lay between the germline ends. The CDR3 bases are TGCAGCGTTGGAGAGGGGGAGACCCAGTACTTC. Amino acid sequence: CSVGEGETQYF.